The 6 T cell receptor beta chains presented below share a single source sample, sequenced in a study of CD4 and CD8 cells across lung adenocarcinoma regions listed by TCRdb under 2018. The protocol used for the library was PCR. The listed sequencing device is HiSeq X Ten. TCRdb reran the public reads through fastp at Q25 and MiXCR, keeping productive beta chains. Identical CDR3 proteins give one entry, which carries the most common genes and DNA. Within this sample are 10,000 to 15,000 distinct CDR3 sequences, with about 50% of them counted one time only. The ten largest clones take up over 25% of the sample. Sequenced input: CD8+ T cells from the margin of a lung tumor. The cell subset or site label, read with the paper, signifies: tumor margin region. The receptors stem from a male donor with lung adenocarcinoma. The CD4 and CD8 labels of this study may be unreliable.

In its sample, this clonotype ranks as medium-sized. The rearrangement links TRBV6-1 to TRBJ2-1; 12 bases map to TRBD2. Germline-derived CDR1 and CDR2 are MNHNS and SASEGT. With V trimmed by 2 bases and J by 7 bases, 6 bases remained unmatched. The CDR3 is 16 residues long. The CDR3 protein is CASSEMTSGRGNEQFF. DNA of the CDR3: TGTGCCAGCAGTGAAATGACTAGCGGGAGAGGTAATGAGCAGTTCTTC.

The chain couples TRBV6-4 to TRBJ2-1, with 8 nucleotides matching TRBD2. From germline, CDR1 is MRHNA and CDR2 SNTAGT. The CDR3 is 15 amino acids. The junction had 9 bases not matched to a gene; V was cut back by 5 bases and J by 6 bases. The CDR3 loop reads CASSSQAGAPNEQFF. In nucleotides, the CDR3 is TGTGCCAGCAGTTCTCAAGCGGGAGCACCCAATGAGCAGTTCTTC.

The chain recombines TRBV4-2 with TRBJ2-1, with 7 bases fitting TRBD1. Germline V CDR1 and CDR2: LGHNA, YNFKEQ. With 0 bases clipped from V and 4 bases from J, the junction kept 9 bases outside the gene matches. The CDR3 runs to 17 residues. CDR3 sequence reads: CASSQDPAGTAYNEQFF. Here the CDR3 DNA reads TGTGCCAGCAGCCAAGACCCCGCCGGGACAGCTTACAATGAGCAGTTCTTC.

In its sample, this clonotype was seen many times. The chain employs TRBV6-5 and TRBJ2-2; 14 nucleotides align to TRBD2. V lost 4 bases to trimming and J lost 6 bases; unmatched junction nucleotides: 1. CDR1 is MNHEY, CDR2 SVGAGI, per germline. The CDR3 covers 15 residues. The CDR3, as DNA: TGTGCCAGCAGTTTGACTAGCGGGAGGGCCGGGGAGCTGTTTTTT. This sequence encodes CASSLTSGRAGELFF.

Of note for this clonotype: The missing conserved phenylalanine or tryptophan at the end of this CDR3 makes a read error likely. Because the CDR3's place on the DNA is in doubt, the DNA is left out and the CDR3 is given as listed by TCRdb. The gene calls are TRBV25-1 and TRBJ2-3; no check of the table's D call, TRBD2, against the DNA was made. Including both end residues, the CDR3 is 21 amino acids long. Germline V gene sequence: CDR1 MGHDK, CDR2 SYGVNS. The CDR3 loop reads CASSEYPRLAGGLGRTDTQSS.

This clonotype has more than one count but fewer than ten. A junction boundary mismatches the germline segment, possibly from a read error. The gene calls are TRBV6-1 and TRBJ2-5, with D perhaps TRBD1 or TRBD2 (9 bases each). Looked up from germline, CDR1 is MNHNS and CDR2 is SASEGT. The CDR3 loop spans 15 amino acids. The CDR3 bases are TGTGCCAGTAGTGTCCAACAGGGGGCGGGAGGGGAGCAGTACTTC. Amino acids: CASSVQQGAGGEQYF.